The TCR beta chain under discussion was sequenced for a study of Ad26.COV2.S vaccination and SARS-CoV-2 variants. Sample treatment: roughly 19 received Ad26.COV2.S at low or high dose, single or two shots; roughly 5 received placebo; per-sample allocation not given. Each sample was drawn 63 days after the first injection (of vaccine or placebo). V lost 5 bases and J 1 base, leaving 10 bases between the germline ends. This CDR3 contains 14 residues. The germline CDR1 and CDR2 sequences are LGHDT and YNNKEL (reference sequence). Assay used: immunoSEQ multiplex PCR; TCRdb lists only in-frame clones, some missing. The sample lists more than 300,000 clones, around nine tenths occurring once.

Here the sequenced sample was peripheral blood, taken in a trial of Ad26.COV2.S vaccine versus placebo. The chain recombines TRBV3-1 (or the pseudogene TRBV3-2) with TRBJ2-3; D is perhaps TRBD2 (5 bases). The sequence was collected from a person between 18 and 60 years old who received the Ad26.COV2.S COVID-19 vaccine or a placebo. CDR3 DNA sequence: TGTGCCAGCAGCTACGGGGTCGGCACAGATACGCAGTATTTT. As protein: CASSYGVGTDTQYF.